Described below is a single TCR beta chain sequence and its context. This sample was taken from a study of brain T cells in children with intractable seizures. Trimming cost V 4 bases and J 0 bases, with 10 bases left between them. CDR3 size: 14 residues. Germline CDR1 is LNHDA and CDR2 is SQIVND (reference sequence). Clones were read by immunoSEQ multiplex PCR, and TCRdb kept only the in-frame ones, dropping some. The sample carries approximately 23,000 clones, 90% to 95% recorded once. Surgery cases with the highest brain T cell transcript signatures were chosen for sequencing. Pre-surgery treatment included at least one anti-epileptic drug.

This receptor was identified in a boy between 10 and 17 years old with focal cortical dysplasia and intractable seizures. V and J are TRBV19 and TRBJ2-7; D is ambiguous. Sequences were derived from peripheral blood, sampled at surgery. The CDR3 here is CASSSDGYSYEQYF. The CDR3 DNA reads TGTGCCAGTAGTAGTGATGGCTACTCCTACGAGCAGTACTTC.